This is a list of T cell receptor beta chains from one sample in a study of blood T cells in healthy people across ages. Using its own MiXCR run on the 5' RACE reads, TCRdb lists one record per CDR3 protein. The data hold around 1.7 million distinct CDR3 sequences, with about 28% observed a single time. The sample comprised blood. The source of these receptors is a woman between 25 and 40 years old in good health. Each CDR3 is given with its conserved first and last residue. The D gene is left open where the match is weak. The listing skips clone size in some rows; elsewhere it reads once, few, many or a size class.

cdr3_nt cdr3_aa v_call clone_size j_call cdr3_length d_call
TGTGCCAGTAGTCACAGGGTAAAGAACACTGAAGCTTTCTTT CASSHRVKNTEAFF TRBV19 . TRBJ1-1 14 .
TGCAGTGCTAGAGATCGCGGCCGACTAGCAGCTCATGAGCAGTTCTTC CSARDRGRLAAHEQFF TRBV20-1 few TRBJ2-1 16 TRBD2
TGTGCCAGCTCCCAACTACTGGACAGGGAAGACCTGACTTTC CASSQLLDREDLTF TRBV18 few TRBJ2-6 14 TRBD1
TGTGCCAGCAGCGGTAGTGGGGATCAAGAGACCCAGTACTTC CASSGSGDQETQYF TRBV25-1 . TRBJ2-5 14 .
TGCAGTGCTAGGAGACCCGGGACACCGAATGAAAAACTGTTTTTT CSARRPGTPNEKLFF TRBV20-1 few TRBJ1-4 15 .
TGTGCCATCAAGGACAGGGGCGATAATCAGCCCCAGCATTTT CAIKDRGDNQPQHF TRBV10-3 . TRBJ1-5 14 TRBD1
TGTGCCAGCAGCATTGGGACTAGCGGGGCCCTAGGGGGGACCCAGTACTTC CASSIGTSGALGGTQYF TRBV7-3 few TRBJ2-5 17 TRBD2
TGTGCCGGCAGCTCCCGCGGGACATTGGGCGAGCAGTACTTC CAGSSRGTLGEQYF TRBV9 . TRBJ2-7 14 .
TGTGCCAGCAGTTACGGCACGGGGTTATCTGGAAACACCATATATTTT CASSYGTGLSGNTIYF TRBV6-6 once TRBJ1-3 16 .
TGCAGTGCTCCGGGACGGACAGCCTACGAGCAGTACTTC CSAPGRTAYEQYF TRBV20-1 few TRBJ2-7 13 .
TGTGCCAGCAGTCGTAGCGGGAGGGGCGGGGAGCTGTTTTTT CASSRSGRGGELFF TRBV12-3/TRBV12-4 once TRBJ2-2 14 TRBD2
TGCAGTGCTGAGGCCGAGGGCCCAGCGGCCTACGAGCAGTACTTC CSAEAEGPAAYEQYF TRBV20-1 . TRBJ2-7 15 .
TGTGCCAGCAGTGACAGGGGCTCCGATCAGCCCCAGCATTTT CASSDRGSDQPQHF TRBV27 few TRBJ1-5 14 TRBD1
TGTGCCAGCAGTGCAACTAGCCCGGGAATTCAGTACTTC CASSATSPGIQYF TRBV12-3/TRBV12-4 once TRBJ2-7 13 .
TGCAGTGCTAGTTTGGGGCAGACTCTAGGTGGCTACACCTTC CSASLGQTLGGYTF TRBV20-1 many TRBJ1-2 14 .
TGCGCCAGCAGCCAAAGGGCCCCGGGGGTGTCCTATAATTCACCCCTCCACTTT CASSQRAPGVSYNSPLHF TRBV4-1 . TRBJ1-6 18 .
TGTGCCAGCAAGAACCGGGACAGGGGTCCCGACACTGAAGCTTTCTTT CASKNRDRGPDTEAFF TRBV7-2 . TRBJ1-1 16 TRBD1
TGTGCCAGCAGTTTAACCGGAGCCGCTGGGGCCAACGTCCTGACTTTC CASSLTGAAGANVLTF TRBV28 many TRBJ2-6 16 .
TGCAGCGGGGGGACTATCCAAGAGACCCAGTACTTC CSGGTIQETQYF TRBV29-1 many TRBJ2-5 12 TRBD2
TGCAGTGCTAGAGAGGATAGCAATCAGCCCCAGCATTTT CSAREDSNQPQHF TRBV20-1 few TRBJ1-5 13 .
TGTGCCAGCAGCCACTTAGGGGTCCAGCCCCAGCATTTT CASSHLGVQPQHF TRBV3-1 few TRBJ1-5 13 .
TGTGCCAGCAGTTACAGAATGACAGGGGCGGGAGGCGAGCAGTACTTC CASSYRMTGAGGEQYF TRBV6-5 . TRBJ2-7 16 .
TGCGGTGCCCGAGGGGGACTAGCACCCTTCGTGGAGTACTTC CGARGGLAPFVEYF TRBV20-1 . TRBJ2-5 14 TRBD2
TGTGCCAGCAGCGCCAGGGGAGGAGAGACCCAGTACTTC CASSARGGETQYF TRBV7-7 many TRBJ2-5 13 .
TGTGCCAGCAGCCCGGACAGGAACCTCTGCAATGAGCAGTTCTTC CASSPDRNLCNEQFF TRBV13 once TRBJ2-1 15 TRBD1
TGCAGTGCTAGAGAGCAGACTAGCGGGGCCAATGAGCAGTTCTTC CSAREQTSGANEQFF TRBV20-1 . TRBJ2-1 15 TRBD2
TGTGCCAGCAGTCTAGGTGGGCAGGGGAGTACTGAAGCTTTCTTT CASSLGGQGSTEAFF TRBV6-5 few TRBJ1-1 15 .
TGTGCCAGCAGTCAGGACCACACCCCCCAAGAGACCCAGTACTTC CASSQDHTPQETQYF TRBV7-2 . TRBJ2-5 15 .
TGCAGTGCTAGAGATTTTAGTAACTCCGAAAAACTGTTTTTT CSARDFSNSEKLFF TRBV20-1 few TRBJ1-4 14 .
TGCAGTGCTAGAGCAGGACAGGGGTCAATTGGGCCCCAGCATTTT CSARAGQGSIGPQHF TRBV20-1 . TRBJ1-5 15 TRBD1
TGTGCCAGCAGTGAAGGAGTGGACGGCGGGGAGCAGTACTTC CASSEGVDGGEQYF TRBV6-1 few TRBJ2-7 14 .
TGTGCCAGCAGTTCTAATTGGGGCGGCAGGGGGCCTCTGAGGTATCGGCCCCAGCATTTT CASSSNWGGRGPLRYRPQHF TRBV12-3/TRBV12-4 few TRBJ1-5 20 TRBD1
TGTGCCAGCAGCTTCTCCAGGACTAGCGGGAAGAGGCGGGAGCAGTTCTTC CASSFSRTSGKRREQFF TRBV7-9 . TRBJ2-1 17 TRBD2
TGCAGTGCCAGTCCTCTCAGGGGGCGCAAAGTTTTCAATGAGCAGTTCTTC CSASPLRGRKVFNEQFF TRBV20-1 few TRBJ2-1 17 TRBD1
TGCGCCAGCAGCTCCGACAGGGGGATTGTGGAGACCCAGTACTTC CASSSDRGIVETQYF TRBV5-1 . TRBJ2-5 15 TRBD1
TGTGCCATCAGGGGTTGGACTAGCGGTACGAATGAGCAGTTCTTC CAIRGWTSGTNEQFF TRBV6-5 . TRBJ2-1 15 TRBD2
TGTGCCAGCAGCCATCTCACCGGGACAGCGTCCTACGAGCAGTACTTC CASSHLTGTASYEQYF TRBV5-6 many TRBJ2-7 16 TRBD1
TGCAGTGCTAGAGTCCCCTACAATGAGCAGTTCTTC CSARVPYNEQFF TRBV20-1 many TRBJ2-1 12 .
TGCGCCAGCACCCTGAACGGAAAAAACTACAATGAGCAGTTCTTC CASTLNGKNYNEQFF TRBV5-1 few TRBJ2-1 15 .
TGCGCCAGCAGCGGGGGACAGGGGACCACAGATACGCAGTATTTT CASSGGQGTTDTQYF TRBV5-1 . TRBJ2-3 15 TRBD1
TGCAGTGCCTCAGGACAGGCCGAATACAATGAGCAGTTCTTC CSASGQAEYNEQFF TRBV20-1 . TRBJ2-1 14 TRBD1